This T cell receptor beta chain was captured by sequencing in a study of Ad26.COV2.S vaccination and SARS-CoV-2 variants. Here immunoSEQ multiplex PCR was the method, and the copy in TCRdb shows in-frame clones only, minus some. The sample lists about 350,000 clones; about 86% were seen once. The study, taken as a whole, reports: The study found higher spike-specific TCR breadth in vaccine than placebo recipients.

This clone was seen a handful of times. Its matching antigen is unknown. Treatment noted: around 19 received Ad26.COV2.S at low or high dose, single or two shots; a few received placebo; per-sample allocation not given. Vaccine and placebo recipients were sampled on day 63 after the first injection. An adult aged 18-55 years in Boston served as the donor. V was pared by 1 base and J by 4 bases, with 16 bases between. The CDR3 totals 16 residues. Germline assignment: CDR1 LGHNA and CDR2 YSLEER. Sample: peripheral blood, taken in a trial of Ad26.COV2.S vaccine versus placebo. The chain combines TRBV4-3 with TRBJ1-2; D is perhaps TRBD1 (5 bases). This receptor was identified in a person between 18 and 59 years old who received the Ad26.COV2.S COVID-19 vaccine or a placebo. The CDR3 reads CASSQVVGAVGYGYTF. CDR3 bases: TGCGCCAGCAGCCAAGTGGTTGGGGCGGTAGGCTATGGCTACACCTTC.